Sequencing of this T cell receptor beta chain was carried out in a study of cytomegalovirus exposure and HLA in healthy donors. General study findings and limits: A list of approximately 160 TCR beta chains associated with cytomegalovirus was given. Specific recognition of CMV antigens was confirmed in vitro for three chains (all CMV-associated). Later analysis associated a missense DCLRE1C variant with TCR beta V- and J-gene trimming. Usually a TCR sequence was rare, but some public TCRs were found in many donors.

Primers: 60 Vbeta forward and 13 Jbeta reverse. The assay was immunoSEQ multiplex PCR, and TCRdb's table has in-frame clones only and misses some. Of about 100,000 clones detected, approximately 81% appear once; the ten largest clones hold less than 5%. A note on this clone: Its antigen is unknown.

In germline, CDR1 is SEHNR, CDR2 FQNEAQ (reference sequence). The CDR3 has 16 amino acids. The ends were cut back, 1 base at V and 1 base at J, with 13 bases in the middle. The specimen sequenced was PBMCs. The TCR comes from a woman in her 70s in good health and CMV-seropositive. The chain joins TRBV7-9 to TRBJ1-2, with D hard to call. CDR3 sequence reads: CASSLVASPDNYGYTF. The CDR3 nucleotides read TGTGCCAGCAGCTTAGTTGCTTCGCCAGATAACTATGGCTACACCTTC.